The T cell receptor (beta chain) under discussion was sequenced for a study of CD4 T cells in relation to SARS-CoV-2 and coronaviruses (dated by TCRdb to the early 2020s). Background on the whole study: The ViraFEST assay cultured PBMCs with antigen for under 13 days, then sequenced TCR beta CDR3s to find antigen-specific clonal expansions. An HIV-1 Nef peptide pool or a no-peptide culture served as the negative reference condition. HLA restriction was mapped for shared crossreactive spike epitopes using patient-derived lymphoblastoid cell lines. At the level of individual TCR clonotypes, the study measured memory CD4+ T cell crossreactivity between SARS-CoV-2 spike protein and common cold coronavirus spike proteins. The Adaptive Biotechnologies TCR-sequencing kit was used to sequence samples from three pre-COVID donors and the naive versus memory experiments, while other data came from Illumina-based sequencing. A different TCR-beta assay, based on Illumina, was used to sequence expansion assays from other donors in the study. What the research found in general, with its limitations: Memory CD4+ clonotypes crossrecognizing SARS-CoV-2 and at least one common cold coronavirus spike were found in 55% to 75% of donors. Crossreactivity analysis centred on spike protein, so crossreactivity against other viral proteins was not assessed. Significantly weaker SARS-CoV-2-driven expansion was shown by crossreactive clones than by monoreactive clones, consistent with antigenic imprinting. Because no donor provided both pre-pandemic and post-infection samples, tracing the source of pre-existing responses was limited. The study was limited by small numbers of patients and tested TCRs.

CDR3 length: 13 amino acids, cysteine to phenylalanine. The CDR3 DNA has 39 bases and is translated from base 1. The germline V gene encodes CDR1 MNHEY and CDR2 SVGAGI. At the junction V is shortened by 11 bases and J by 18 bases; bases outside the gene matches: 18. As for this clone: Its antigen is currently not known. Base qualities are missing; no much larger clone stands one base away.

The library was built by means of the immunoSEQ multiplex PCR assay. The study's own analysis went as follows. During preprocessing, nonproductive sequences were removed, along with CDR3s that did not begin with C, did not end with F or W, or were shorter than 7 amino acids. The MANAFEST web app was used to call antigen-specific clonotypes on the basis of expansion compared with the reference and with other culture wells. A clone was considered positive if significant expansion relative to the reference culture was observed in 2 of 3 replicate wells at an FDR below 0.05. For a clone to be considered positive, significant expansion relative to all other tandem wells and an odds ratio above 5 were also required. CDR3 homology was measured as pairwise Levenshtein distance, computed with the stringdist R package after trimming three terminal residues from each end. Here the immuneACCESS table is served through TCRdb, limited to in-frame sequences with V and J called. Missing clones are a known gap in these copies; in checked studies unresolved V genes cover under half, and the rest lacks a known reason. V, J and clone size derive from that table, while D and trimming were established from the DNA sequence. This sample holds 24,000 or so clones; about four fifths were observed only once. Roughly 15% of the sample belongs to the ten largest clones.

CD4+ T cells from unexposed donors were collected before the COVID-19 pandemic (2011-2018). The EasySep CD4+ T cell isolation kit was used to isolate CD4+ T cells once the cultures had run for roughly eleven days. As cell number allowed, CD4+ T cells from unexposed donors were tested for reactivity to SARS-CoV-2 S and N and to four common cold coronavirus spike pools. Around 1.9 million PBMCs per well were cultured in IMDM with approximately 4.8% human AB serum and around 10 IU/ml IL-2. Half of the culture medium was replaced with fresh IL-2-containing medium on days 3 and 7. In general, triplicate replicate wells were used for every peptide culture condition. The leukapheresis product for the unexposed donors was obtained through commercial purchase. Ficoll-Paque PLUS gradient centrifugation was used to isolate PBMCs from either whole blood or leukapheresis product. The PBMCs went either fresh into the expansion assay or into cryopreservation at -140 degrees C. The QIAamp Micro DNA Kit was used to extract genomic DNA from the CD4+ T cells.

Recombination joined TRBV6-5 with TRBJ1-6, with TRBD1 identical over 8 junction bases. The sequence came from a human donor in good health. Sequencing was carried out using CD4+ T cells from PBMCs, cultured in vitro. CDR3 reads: CAHRETGESYAHF. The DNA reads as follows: TGTGCCCACAGGGAGACAGGGGAGAGTTATGCCCACTTT.